The following is a T cell receptor (beta chain) sequence with its context. This entry belongs to a study of control samples from healthy donors and cancer patients. Sequencing used immunoSEQ multiplex PCR; TCRdb keeps in-frame clones, though not all of them. This table has roughly 120,000 clones, roughly 88% appearing once. CDR1 ENHRY and CDR2 SYGVKD come from the germline V gene. This CDR3 is 15 amino acids long. Trimming took 3 bases from V and 4 from J; bases not matched to a gene: 6. J is TRBJ2-5 and V is TRBV10-3; 9 nucleotides match TRBD2. The specimen sequenced was blood. The receptor's source is a middle-aged man in good health. DNA of the CDR3: TGTGCCATCAGTGACTCGGCGGGGGGGGTAGAGACCCAGTACTTC. Its protein is CAISDSAGGVETQYF.